The next 31 T cell receptor beta chains were all read from a single sample in a study of Ad26.COV2.S vaccination and SARS-CoV-2 variants. Described treatment: some 20 received Ad26.COV2.S at low or high dose, single or two shots; about 5 received placebo; per-sample allocation not given. At day 63 after the first vaccine or placebo injection, samples were drawn. This table comes from immunoSEQ multiplex PCR, and its TCRdb copy is limited to in-frame clones, with some not included. The data show some 290,000 clones, roughly 86% seen once. The material sequenced was peripheral blood, taken in a trial of Ad26.COV2.S vaccine versus placebo. The receptors come from a person aged 18-60 years who received the Ad26.COV2.S COVID-19 vaccine or a placebo.

V and J are TRBV12-5 and TRBJ2-5; D call uncertain. Germline lookup yields CDR1 LGHNT and CDR2 FRNRAP. V lost 1 base, J lost 3 bases, and 6 bases lay in between. The CDR3 runs to 13 residues. CDR3 sequence: CASGLGREETQYF. The CDR3 DNA sequence: TGTGCTAGTGGTTTGGGTAGGGAAGAGACCCAGTACTTC.

The rearrangement uses TRBV6-2 or TRBV6-3 and TRBJ2-1, with 10 bases fitting TRBD2. CDR3 length: 17 amino acids. CDR1 and CDR2 (germline): MNHEY, SVGEGT. With V trimmed by 2 bases and J by 5 bases, 9 bases remained unmatched. The CDR3, as DNA: TGTGCCAGCAGTTACGCCGAATGGCTAGCGGGGGACAATGAGCAGTTCTTC. Encoded protein: CASSYAEWLAGDNEQFF.

This clone was seen a few times. This chain uses TRBV5-4 with TRBJ2-1; 11 bases fit TRBD1. The CDR3 spans 16 residues. After removal of 3 bases from V and 8 bases from J, the junction contained 10 bases not matched to a gene. Germline V gene lookup returns CDR1 SGHNT and CDR2 YYREEE (reference sequence). This CDR3 reads CASSSPPGQGEDEQFF. The DNA of the CDR3 is TGTGCCAGCAGCTCCCCTCCGGGACAGGGGGAGGATGAGCAGTTCTTC.

V gene TRBV12-1 combines with J gene TRBJ2-2; the table gives TRBD2 as D, unverified against the DNA. TRBV12-1 is described as a pseudogene. This CDR3 contains 15 residues. This CDR3 reads CASSSAGGPTGELFF. The CDR3 region has the DNA TGTGCCAGCAGCTCAGCGGGGGGGCCGACCGGGGAGCTGTTTTTT.

The J gene is TRBJ1-4, the V gene TRBV6-5; no clear D. Germline V gene sequence: CDR1 MNHEY, CDR2 SVGAGI. Trimming left V 7 bases short and J 6 bases short, with 15 bases between. The CDR3 is 14 residues long. CDR3 in amino acids: CASTLGWSDEKLFF. The CDR3 bases are TGTGCCAGCACCCTCGGATGGTCGGATGAAAAACTGTTTTTT.

This clone appeared a single time. The chain employs TRBV5-1 and TRBJ1-5, with D maybe TRBD1 (5 bases). Trimming cost V 5 bases and J 4 bases, with 10 bases left between them. The CDR3 sequence is 13 residues long. Looked up from germline, CDR1 is SGHRS and CDR2 is YFSETQ. CDR3 nucleotide sequence: TGCGCCAGCAGTACGGGGGTTAATCAGCCCCAGCATTTT. Translating gives CASSTGVNQPQHF.

V is TRBV11-2 and J is TRBJ2-2; no clear D. The CDR3 has 14 residues. V lost 6 bases, J lost 0 bases, and 8 bases lay in between. The V gene's germline CDR1 is SGHAT and CDR2 FQNNGV. In DNA, the CDR3 is TGTGCCAGCAGACCCAGTCCGAACACCGGGGAGCTGTTTTTT. This encodes CASRPSPNTGELFF. The full variable domain, with the rest looked up from reference TRBV11-2 and TRBJ2-2, is EAGVAQSPRYKIIEKRQSVAFWCNPISGHATLYWYQQILGQGPKLLIQFQNNGVVDDSQLPKDRFSAERLKGVDSTLKIQPAKLEDSAVYLCASRPSPNTGELFFGEGSRLTVL.

The rearrangement uses TRBV14 and TRBJ2-2; no clear D gene. Germline-derived CDR1 and CDR2 are SGHDN and FVKESK. Trimming cost V 0 bases and J 3 bases, with 5 bases left between them. This CDR3 is 14 amino acids long. CDR3 nucleotide sequence: TGTGCCAGCAGCCAAGATGCCTACACCGGGGAGCTGTTTTTT. This codes for CASSQDAYTGELFF. The full variable domain, rest sourced from reference TRBV14 and TRBJ2-2, is EAGVTQFPSHSVIEKGQTVTLRCDPISGHDNLYWYRRVMGKEIKFLLHFVKESKQDESGMPNNRFLAERTGGTYSTLKVQPAELEDSGVYFCASSQDAYTGELFFGEGSRLTVL.

The chain couples TRBV18 to TRBJ2-5; 11 nucleotides line up with TRBD1. The CDR3 runs to 13 residues. Per germline, CDR1 KGHSH and CDR2 LQKENI. Unmatched junction bases numbered 0, after V lost 3 bases and J lost 6 bases. Here the CDR3 reads CASSPDRGQTQYF. CDR3 bases: TGTGCCAGCTCACCGGACAGGGGGCAGACCCAGTACTTC.

Here the CDR3 reads CASSLGGTGGYEQYF. The CDR3 nucleotides read TGTGCCAGCAGTTTAGGAGGGACAGGGGGCTACGAGCAGTACTTC. V is TRBV28 and J is TRBJ2-7; TRBD1 aligns across 11 bases. The germline CDR1 and CDR2 sequences are MDHEN and SYDVKM. V was clipped by 2 bases and J by 3 bases; unmatched bases: 3. The CDR3 contains 15 residues.

V and J are TRBV30 and TRBJ1-4; D ambiguous. Trimming removed 0 bases from V and 4 bases from J, with 9 bases in between. The CDR3 has 14 residues. Germline assignment: CDR1 GTSNPN and CDR2 SVGIG (reference sequence). CDR3 region: CAWSVVSLNEKLFF. CDR3 bases: TGTGCCTGGAGTGTAGTCAGCCTTAATGAAAAACTGTTTTTT.

V gene TRBV11-3 combines with J gene TRBJ1-3; 7 nucleotides match TRBD1. J lost 4 bases, V lost 10 bases, and 4 bases had no gene match. CDR3 length: 12 amino acids. Germline V CDR1 and CDR2: SGHNT, YENEEA. Here the CDR3 DNA reads TGTGCCAACCCGACAGGGGGAAACACCATATATTTT. Translated: CANPTGGNTIYF.

The gene calls are TRBV28 and TRBJ2-4, with D tentatively TRBD2 (6 bases). Between the trimmed V and J ends, which lost 2 bases and 0 bases, there was a span of 11 bases. The germline gives CDR1 MDHEN, CDR2 SYDVKM. This CDR3 comprises 16 residues. CDR3 protein: CASSLAGPLAKNIQYF. The CDR3 region has the DNA TGTGCCAGCAGTTTAGCGGGGCCACTAGCCAAAAACATTCAGTACTTC.

With regard to this clone: A junction boundary mismatches the germline segment, possibly from a read error. The rearrangement uses TRBV18 and TRBJ1-5, with TRBD1 as a possible D gene (5 bases). Germline loops: CDR1 KGHSH, CDR2 LQKENI. The CDR3 extends over 15 amino acids. CDR3 sequence reads: CASSPSGQGKQPQHF. The CDR3 DNA is TGTGCCAGCTCACCGTCGGGCCAGGGCAAGCAGCCCCAGCATTTT.

This chain joins TRBV19 and TRBJ2-5; D may correspond to TRBD1 or TRBD2 (5 bases each). Germline V gene sequence: CDR1 LNHDA, CDR2 SQIVND (reference sequence). The CDR3 is 13 amino acids. The germline V and J ends were trimmed by 3 bases and 5 bases, with 10 bases remaining between them. CDR3 sequence: CASSIGREETQYF. CDR3 in DNA: TGTGCCAGTAGTATCGGCAGGGAGGAGACCCAGTACTTC.

The chain recombines TRBV18 with TRBJ2-1, with D hard to call. Per germline, CDR1 KGHSH and CDR2 LQKENI. V lost 4 bases and J 0 bases, leaving 10 bases between the germline ends. This CDR3 is built from 15 residues. The CDR3 loop reads CASSREHFSYNEQFF. CDR3 sequence (DNA): TGTGCCAGCTCACGCGAGCACTTCTCCTACAATGAGCAGTTCTTC.

This clone has more than one count but fewer than ten. Other nucleotide sequences in the sample specify the same CDR3. The V and J genes are TRBV6-2 or TRBV6-3 and TRBJ1-1, with TRBD1 as a possible D gene (5 bases). Trimming removed 2 bases from V and 1 base from J, with 8 bases in between. The germline V gene has CDR1 MNHEY and CDR2 SVGEGT. The CDR3 extends over 14 amino acids. The CDR3 DNA follows: TGTGCCAGCAGTTACGGGGGATCGAACACTGAAGCTTTCTTT. It specifies CASSYGGSNTEAFF.

The rearrangement links TRBV10-3 to TRBJ1-5; TRBD1 matches at 7 bases. The CDR3 has 15 residues. Germline CDR1 ENHRY, CDR2 SYGVKD. V shed 0 bases and J 5 bases; nucleotides not matched to a gene: 4. The CDR3 DNA reads TGTGCCATCAGTGAGTCGGAGGGGGCGCATCAGCCCCAGCATTTT. Translated: CAISESEGAHQPQHF.

The chain links TRBV5-1 to TRBJ1-1; 7 bases agree with TRBD1. This CDR3 has 15 amino acids. J lost 2 bases, V lost 2 bases, and 6 bases had no gene match. CDR1 is SGHRS, CDR2 YFSETQ, per germline. The CDR3 DNA follows: TGCGCCAGCAGCTTAGGGGGCCTGGGAAACACTGAAGCTTTCTTT. It yields the protein CASSLGGLGNTEAFF.

The chain links TRBV27 to TRBJ1-2; 8 nucleotides line up with TRBD1. After removal of 5 bases from V and 3 bases from J, the junction contained 11 bases not matched to a gene. The CDR3 is 16 amino acids. Germline V lookup: CDR1 MNHEY, CDR2 SMNVEV (reference sequence). This CDR3 reads CASSPTGQETHYGYTF. DNA of the CDR3: TGTGCCAGCAGTCCCACGGGACAGGAAACTCACTATGGCTACACCTTC.

The chain joins TRBV19 to TRBJ1-2; D gene unclear. Germline V gene sequence: CDR1 LNHDA, CDR2 SQIVND (reference sequence). Trimming pared 0 bases from V and 6 bases from J, leaving 14 bases between. This CDR3 has 15 amino acids. The CDR3: CASSIDRGKLDGYTF. CDR3 sequence (DNA): TGTGCCAGTAGTATAGATCGGGGTAAATTGGATGGCTACACCTTC.

The J gene is TRBJ1-1, the V gene TRBV18; D is unresolved. CDR1 and CDR2 (germline): KGHSH, LQKENI. V was shortened by 1 base and J by 1 base, with 10 bases between the two germline ends. CDR3 length: 15 amino acids. CDR3 sequence reads: CASSPLPSGNTEAFF. The CDR3 DNA is TGTGCCAGCTCACCACTCCCCAGTGGGAACACTGAAGCTTTCTTT.

The chain couples TRBV6-6 to TRBJ1-1; 7 bases are shared with TRBD1. The CDR3 extends over 17 amino acids. The germline V gene encodes CDR1 MNHNY and CDR2 SVGAGI (reference sequence). Trimming at V came to 5 bases and at J to 4 bases, leaving 16 bases not matched to a gene. CDR3 amino acids: CASSRQGFLAGITEAFF. DNA of the CDR3: TGTGCCAGCAGTCGACAGGGATTTCTGGCTGGGATCACTGAAGCTTTCTTT.

V is TRBV5-1 and J is TRBJ1-1; D gene unclear. The germline V gene encodes CDR1 SGHRS and CDR2 YFSETQ. The CDR3 runs to 13 residues. V was shortened by 4 bases and J by 5 bases, with 12 bases between the two germline ends. Here the CDR3 DNA reads TGCGCCAGCAGCGCCCGGATGGGGACTGAAGCTTTCTTT. It codes for CASSARMGTEAFF.

This clone was seen just once. The rearrangement uses TRBV4-3 and TRBJ1-1; D might be TRBD1 (6 bases). V was shortened by 3 bases and J by 1 base, with 9 bases between the two germline ends. Germline-derived CDR1 and CDR2 are LGHNA and YSLEER. The length of the CDR3 is 14 residues. CDR3 nucleotide sequence: TGCGCCAGCAGCCAGGGACATAGGAACACTGAAGCTTTCTTT. Its translation is CASSQGHRNTEAFF.

The genes are TRBV30 and TRBJ2-7; TRBD1 aligns across 8 bases. This CDR3 spans 16 amino acids. Germline CDR1 reads GTSNPN; CDR2 reads SVGIG (reference sequence). V trimming: 2 bases; J trimming: 4 bases; junction bases outside the gene matches: 13. CDR3 residues: CAWSRTGSYGYYEQYF. DNA of the CDR3: TGTGCCTGGAGTCGGACAGGGAGTTATGGATATTACGAGCAGTACTTC.

This chain uses TRBV5-1 with TRBJ1-2, with a possible D match to TRBD1 (5 bases). Germline loops: CDR1 SGHRS, CDR2 YFSETQ. Trimming cost V 2 bases and J 8 bases, with 13 bases left between them. The CDR3 length is 13 residues. This CDR3 is CASSFQGSGGYTF. The CDR3 region has the DNA TGCGCCAGCAGCTTTCAGGGATCTGGAGGCTACACCTTC.

This chain uses TRBV13 with TRBJ1-4, with 7 positions matching TRBD1. Germline CDR1 is PRHDT and CDR2 is FYEKMQ (reference sequence). V lost 2 bases, J lost 5 bases, and 8 bases stayed unmatched. CDR3 length: 16 amino acids. This chain's CDR3 is CASSLYGGGSNEKLFF. Written as DNA, the CDR3 is TGTGCCAGCAGCTTATACGGAGGGGGCTCCAATGAAAAACTGTTTTTT.

This clone has just one count. The J gene is TRBJ1-5, the V gene TRBV6-5; D might be TRBD1 (5 bases). CDR1 is MNHEY and CDR2 is SVGAGI in the germline V gene. V lost 7 bases, J lost 4 bases, and 11 bases lay in between. The length of the CDR3 is 13 residues. The CDR3 DNA follows: TGTGCCAGCACCTCAGGGAAAAATCAGCCCCAGCATTTT. This encodes CASTSGKNQPQHF.

This clone appeared once. The chain couples TRBV2 to TRBJ1-4, with 9 bases fitting TRBD1. CDR1 and CDR2 from the germline V gene are SNHLY and FYNNEI. The V segment lost 4 bases and the J segment 7 bases; nucleotides outside the gene matches: 4. The CDR3 covers 14 residues. The CDR3 DNA is TGTGCCAGCAGTGGGAACAGGGGGCCTGAAAAACTGTTTTTT. It translates to CASSGNRGPEKLFF. Complete variable domain (other parts from reference TRBV2 and TRBJ1-4): EPEVTQTPSHQVTQMGQEVILRCVPISNHLYFYWYRQILGQKVEFLVSFYNNEISEKSEIFDDQFSVERPDGSNFTLKIRSTKLEDSAMYFCASSGNRGPEKLFFGSGTQLSVL.

The V call is TRBV5-8, the J call TRBJ1-2; 9 bases agree with TRBD1. In germline, CDR1 is SGHTS, CDR2 YDEGEE. The V and J ends lost 0 bases and 0 bases, in that order; junction bases with no gene match: 3. This CDR3 spans 16 amino acids. CDR3 DNA sequence: TGTGCCAGCAGCTTGGTTTGGACAGGGGCTAACTATGGCTACACCTTC. It encodes CASSLVWTGANYGYTF.